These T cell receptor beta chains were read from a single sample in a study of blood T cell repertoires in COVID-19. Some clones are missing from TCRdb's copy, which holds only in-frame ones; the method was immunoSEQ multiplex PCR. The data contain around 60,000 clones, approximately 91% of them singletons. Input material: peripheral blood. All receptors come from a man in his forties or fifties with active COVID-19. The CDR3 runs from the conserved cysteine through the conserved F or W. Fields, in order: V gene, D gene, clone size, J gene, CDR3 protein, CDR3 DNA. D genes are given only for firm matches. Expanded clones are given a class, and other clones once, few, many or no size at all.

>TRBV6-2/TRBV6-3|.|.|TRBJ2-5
CASSPPAGRETQYF
TGTGCCAGCAGTCCCCCAGCAGGTCGAGAGACCCAGTACTTC
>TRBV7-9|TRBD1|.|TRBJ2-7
CASSWTGEEQYF
TGTGCCAGCAGCTGGACAGGGGAGGAGCAGTACTTC
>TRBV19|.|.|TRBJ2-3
CASSISSTLRTQYF
TGTGCCAGTAGTATCTCTAGCACTTTAAGAACGCAGTATTTT
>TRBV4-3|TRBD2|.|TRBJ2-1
CASSQDVAGGRVDSYNEQFF
TGCGCCAGCAGCCAAGACGTGGCGGGGGGCCGAGTAGACTCCTACAATGAGCAGTTCTTC
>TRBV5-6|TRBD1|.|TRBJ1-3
CASSPTGSSGNTIYF
TGTGCCAGCAGCCCGACAGGGAGCTCTGGAAACACCATATATTTT
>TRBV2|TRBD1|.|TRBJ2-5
CASSRQGGGETQYF
TGTGCCAGCAGCAGACAGGGGGGGGGAGAGACCCAGTACTTC
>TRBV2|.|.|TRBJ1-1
CASSDTGKTEAFF
TGTGCCAGCAGTGACACAGGGAAAACTGAAGCTTTCTTT
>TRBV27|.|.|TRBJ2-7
CASSRTAPYEQYF
TGTGCCAGCAGTCGGACAGCTCCCTACGAGCAGTACTTC
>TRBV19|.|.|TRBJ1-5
CASSIYSGGNQPQHF
TGTGCCAGTAGTATATATTCAGGGGGCAATCAGCCCCAGCATTTT
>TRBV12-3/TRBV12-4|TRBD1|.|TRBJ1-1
CASKQGGNTEAFF
TGTGCCAGCAAACAGGGGGGCAACACTGAAGCTTTCTTT
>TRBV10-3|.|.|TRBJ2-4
CAISESEVNLAKNIQYF
TGTGCCATCAGTGAAAGCGAGGTAAACTTAGCCAAAAACATTCAGTACTTC
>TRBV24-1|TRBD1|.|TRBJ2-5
CATSQGGRETQYF
TGTGCCACCAGTCAAGGGGGCCGCGAGACCCAGTACTTC
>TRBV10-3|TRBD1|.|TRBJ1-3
CAISDADRGGGNTIYF
TGTGCCATCAGTGACGCCGACAGGGGTGGTGGAAACACCATATATTTT
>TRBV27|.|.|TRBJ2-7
CASSFRGKGDEQYF
TGTGCCAGCAGTTTTCGGGGGAAGGGAGACGAGCAGTACTTC
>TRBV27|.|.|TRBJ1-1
CASIFVQGVNTEAFF
TGTGCCAGCATCTTCGTACAGGGCGTGAACACTGAAGCTTTCTTT
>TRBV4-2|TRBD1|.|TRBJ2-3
CASSQGGQGADTQYF
TGTGCCAGCAGCCAAGGAGGACAGGGAGCAGATACGCAGTATTTT
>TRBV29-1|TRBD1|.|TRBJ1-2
CSTGTGEGYGYTF
TGCAGCACCGGGACAGGGGAAGGATATGGCTACACCTTC
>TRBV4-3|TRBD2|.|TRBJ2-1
CASSQHYLAASYNEQFF
TGCGCCAGCAGCCAACACTACCTAGCGGCCTCCTACAATGAGCAGTTCTTC
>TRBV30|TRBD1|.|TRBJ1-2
CAWGTGGGGYTF
TGTGCCTGGGGTACAGGGGGCGGCGGCTACACCTTC
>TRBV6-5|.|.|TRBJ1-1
CASSSREGTEAFF
TGTGCCAGCAGTTCCCGAGAGGGAACTGAAGCTTTCTTT
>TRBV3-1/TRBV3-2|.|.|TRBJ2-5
CASSRGQGETQYF
TGTGCCAGCAGCCGGGGGCAGGGAGAGACCCAGTACTTC
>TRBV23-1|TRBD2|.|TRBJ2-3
CASSQRRLAGAPSQYF
TGCGCCAGCAGTCAACGTCGGCTAGCGGGGGCCCCTTCGCAGTATTTT
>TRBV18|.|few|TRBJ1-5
CASSPIPARADQPQHF
TGTGCCAGCTCACCAATCCCGGCCAGGGCGGATCAGCCCCAGCATTTT
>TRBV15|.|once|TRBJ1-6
CATSRDRGKWALHF
TGTGCCACCAGCAGAGATAGGGGGAAATGGGCCCTCCACTTT
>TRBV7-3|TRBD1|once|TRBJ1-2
CASSPTGGRGYTF
TGTGCCAGCAGCCCCACAGGGGGTCGTGGCTACACCTTC
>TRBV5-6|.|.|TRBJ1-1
CASSFRTPIGMTEAFF
TGTGCCAGCAGCTTCAGGACCCCCATCGGGATGACTGAAGCTTTCTTT
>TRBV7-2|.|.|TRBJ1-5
CASSLDGGPQPQHF
TGTGCCAGCAGCTTAGATGGAGGGCCCCAGCCCCAGCATTTT
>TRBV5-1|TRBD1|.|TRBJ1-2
CASSTELISGGYGYTF
TGCGCCAGCAGCACGGAATTAATTTCAGGGGGCTATGGCTACACCTTC
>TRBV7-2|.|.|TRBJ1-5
CASRMSGSNQPQHF
TGTGCCAGCAGAATGTCGGGATCCAATCAGCCCCAGCATTTT
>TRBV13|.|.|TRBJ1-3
CASSAYSGNTIYF
TGTGCCAGCAGCGCCTACTCTGGAAACACCATATATTTT
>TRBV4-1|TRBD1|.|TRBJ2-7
CASSHRQGDEQYF
TGCGCCAGCAGCCACAGACAGGGCGACGAGCAGTACTTC
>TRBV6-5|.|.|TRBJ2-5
CASSLRGPRQETQYF
TGTGCCAGCAGTCTTAGAGGTCCACGACAAGAGACCCAGTACTTC
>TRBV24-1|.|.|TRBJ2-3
CATSDFMTDTQYF
TGTGCCACCAGTGATTTTATGACAGATACGCAGTATTTT
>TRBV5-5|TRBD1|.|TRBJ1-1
CASSYGQGAGTEAFF
TGTGCCAGCAGCTACGGACAGGGGGCCGGAACTGAAGCTTTCTTT
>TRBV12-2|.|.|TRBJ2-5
CASRYRLQGGNQETQYF
TGTGCAAGTCGCTATCGGTTACAGGGGGGAAACCAAGAGACCCAGTACTTC
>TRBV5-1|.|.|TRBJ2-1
CASSRTRNSNEQFF
TGCGCCAGCAGCCGCACTAGGAACTCCAATGAGCAGTTCTTC
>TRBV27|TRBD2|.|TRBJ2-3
CASSPDQRGPGTDTQYF
TGTGCCAGCAGTCCAGACCAGCGGGGACCGGGCACAGATACGCAGTATTTT
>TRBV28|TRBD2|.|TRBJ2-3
CASSFGAGETDTQYF
TGTGCCAGCAGTTTCGGGGCGGGGGAGACAGATACGCAGTATTTT
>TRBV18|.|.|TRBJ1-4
CASSPRENEKLFF
TGTGCCAGCTCACCGCGGGAGAATGAAAAACTGTTTTTT
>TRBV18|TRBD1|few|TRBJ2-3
CASSWTGGTDTQYF
TGTGCCAGCTCATGGACAGGGGGCACAGATACGCAGTATTTT
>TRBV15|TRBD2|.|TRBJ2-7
CATSGGGNSYHEQYF
TGTGCCACCAGCGGGGGGGGTAACAGTTATCACGAGCAGTACTTC
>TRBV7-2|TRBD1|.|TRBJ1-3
CASSLRPIQGSSGNTIYF
TGTGCCAGCAGCCTACGACCAATACAGGGGAGCTCTGGAAACACCATATATTTT
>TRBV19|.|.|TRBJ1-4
CASNYRTDSNEKLFF
TGTGCCAGCAATTACCGGACAGACTCTAATGAAAAACTGTTTTTT
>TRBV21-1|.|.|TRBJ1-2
CASKQGANGYTF
TGTGCCAGCAAACAGGGGGCTAACGGCTACACCTTC
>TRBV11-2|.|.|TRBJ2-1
CASSYGDTYNEQFF
TGTGCCAGCAGCTACGGGGATACCTACAATGAGCAGTTCTTC
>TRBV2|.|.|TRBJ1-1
CASKREGGFTEAFF
TGTGCCAGCAAGAGGGAGGGCGGATTTACTGAAGCTTTCTTT
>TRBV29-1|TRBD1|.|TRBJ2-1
CSVERPSGTGGNEQFF
TGCAGCGTTGAACGACCCTCCGGGACAGGGGGCAATGAGCAGTTCTTC
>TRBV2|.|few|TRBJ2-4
CASTSRLPQGAKNIQYF
TGTGCCAGCACCTCCCGCCTGCCCCAGGGAGCCAAAAACATTCAGTACTTC
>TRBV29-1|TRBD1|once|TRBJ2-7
CSVGQGSSYEQYF
TGCAGCGTTGGACAGGGTAGCTCCTACGAGCAGTACTTC
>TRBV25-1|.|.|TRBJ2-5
CASSEVGGPWTQYF
TGTGCCAGCAGTGAAGTCGGGGGTCCATGGACCCAGTACTTC
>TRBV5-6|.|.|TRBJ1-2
CASSTGLYGYTF
TGTGCCAGCAGCACGGGACTCTATGGCTACACCTTC
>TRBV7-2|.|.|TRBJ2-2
CASSLDQGGRTGELFF
TGTGCCAGCAGCTTAGATCAGGGGGGCCGGACCGGGGAGCTGTTTTTT
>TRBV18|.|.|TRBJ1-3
CASSPGTSGRNTIYF
TGTGCCAGCTCGCCCGGGACATCGGGCCGGAACACCATATATTTT
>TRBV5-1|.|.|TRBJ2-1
CASSWTAEVSYNEQFF
TGCGCCAGCAGCTGGACTGCGGAAGTTTCTTACAATGAGCAGTTCTTC
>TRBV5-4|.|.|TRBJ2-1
CASSPLGRPGPGNEQFF
TGTGCCAGCAGTCCCCTGGGGAGGCCAGGACCTGGGAATGAGCAGTTCTTC
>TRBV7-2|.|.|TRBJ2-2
CASSSQVGGELFF
TGTGCCAGCAGCTCCCAGGTGGGCGGGGAGCTGTTTTTT
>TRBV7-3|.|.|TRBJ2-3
CASSDQSGDTQYF
TGTGCCAGCAGCGACCAGTCAGGTGATACGCAGTATTTT
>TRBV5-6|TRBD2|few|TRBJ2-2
CASSLAGSGGRAGELFF
TGTGCCAGCAGCTTGGCTGGTAGCGGGGGGAGGGCCGGGGAGCTGTTTTTT
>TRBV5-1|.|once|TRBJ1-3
CASSSTGSSGNTIYF
TGCGCCAGCAGCTCTACAGGAAGCTCCGGAAACACCATATATTTT
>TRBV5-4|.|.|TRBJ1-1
CASSPGDVTEAFF
TGTGCCAGCAGCCCCGGAGATGTAACTGAAGCTTTCTTT